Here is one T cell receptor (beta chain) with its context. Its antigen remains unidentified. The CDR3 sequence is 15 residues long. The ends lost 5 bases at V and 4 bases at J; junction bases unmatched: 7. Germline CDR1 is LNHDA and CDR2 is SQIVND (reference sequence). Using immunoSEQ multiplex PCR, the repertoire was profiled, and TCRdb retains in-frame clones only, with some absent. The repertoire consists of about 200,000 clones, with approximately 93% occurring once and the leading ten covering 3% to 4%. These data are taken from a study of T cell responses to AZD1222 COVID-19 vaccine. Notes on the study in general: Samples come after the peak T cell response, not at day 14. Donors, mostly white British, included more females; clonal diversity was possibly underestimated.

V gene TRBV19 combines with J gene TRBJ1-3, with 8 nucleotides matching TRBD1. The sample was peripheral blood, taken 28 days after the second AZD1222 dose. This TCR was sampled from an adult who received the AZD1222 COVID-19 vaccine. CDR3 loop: CASSYFGTGGNTIYF. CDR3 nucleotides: TGTGCCAGTAGTTACTTCGGGACAGGAGGAAACACCATATATTTT.